Below are 24 T cell receptor beta chains sequenced from a single sample in a study of T cells in Graves' hyperthyroidism and ophthalmopathy. Amplification yielded TCR beta CDR3 regions, with RNA transcripts as the source. First-round RT-PCR targeting the TCR CDR3 was performed with the HTBI primer set. Via MiXCR, TCRdb re-called the multiplex PCR reads, giving one row per CDR3 protein. In the table there are around 300,000 distinct CDR3 sequences, 20% to 25% of which are singletons. Sequenced sample: blood. Receptors originate from a man younger than 40 with Graves' ophthalmopathy.

The chain recombines TRBV28 with TRBJ2-2, with D tentatively TRBD2 (6 bases). CDR1 and CDR2 from the germline V gene are MDHEN and SYDVKM. This CDR3 is 14 amino acids long. Trimming cost V 7 bases and J 5 bases, with 14 bases left between them. Here the CDR3 DNA reads TGTGCCAGCATCCCGGGAGATTGGACCGGGGAGCTGTTTTTT. It translates to CASIPGDWTGELFF.

With regard to this clonotype: The conserved phenylalanine or tryptophan is not found at the CDR3 terminus, so this likely reflects a read error. This chain connects TRBV24-1 to TRBJ2-1; 9 bases map to TRBD2. CDR3 length: 15 amino acids. The germline V gene encodes CDR1 KGHDR and CDR2 SFDVKD. V gave up 3 bases and J gave up 4 bases; unmatched junction bases: 3. DNA of the CDR3: TGTGCCACCAGTGATCCGACTAGCGGATACAATGAGCAGTTCCTC. Amino acid sequence: CATSDPTSGYNEQFL.

Ten or more counts support this clonotype. The chain uses TRBV30 and TRBJ1-1; D not resolved. V was pared by 4 bases and J by 4 bases, with 13 bases between. The CDR3 consists of 13 residues. Germline CDR1 and CDR2: GTSNPN and SVGIG (reference sequence). The CDR3 DNA reads TGTGCCTGGATTTCTGAGGGTAGCACTGAAGCTTTCTTT. Its protein product is CAWISEGSTEAFF.

Ten or more counts support this clonotype. This chain connects TRBV7-2 to TRBJ2-5; D is perhaps TRBD2 (6 bases). Germline CDR1 and CDR2: SGHTA and FQGNSA. The CDR3 runs 16 residues. The V and J ends lost 4 bases and 1 base respectively, with 16 bases between them. CDR3 DNA: TGTGCCAGCAGCTCCCCGGGGAGGTCGGCCCAAGAGACCCAGTACTTC. It encodes CASSSPGRSAQETQYF.

This clonotype has a handful of counts. This chain uses TRBV24-1 with TRBJ1-2; D remains ambiguous. This CDR3 has 15 amino acids. Germline loops: CDR1 KGHDR, CDR2 SFDVKD. Trimming left V 4 bases short and J 2 bases short, with 13 bases between. CDR3: CATSDPAGSNYGYTF. The CDR3 nucleotides are TGTGCCACCAGTGACCCGGCGGGCAGCAACTATGGCTACACCTTC.

This clonotype showed up many times. J is TRBJ2-1 and V is TRBV11-2; 12 nucleotides agree with TRBD2. The trim removed 7 bases at V and 6 bases at J, leaving 7 bases unmatched. Germline V CDR1 and CDR2: SGHAT, FQNNGV. CDR3 length equals 15 residues. CDR3 in amino acids: CASTSGTSGLNEQFF. The DNA of the CDR3 is TGTGCCAGCACCTCCGGGACTAGCGGGCTCAATGAGCAGTTCTTC.

This clonotype appeared a few times. The rearrangement uses TRBV12-3 or TRBV12-4 and TRBJ1-2, with 10 bases aligning to TRBD1. CDR3 size: 15 residues. Losses at the gene ends were 6 bases for V and 6 bases for J; bases not matched to a gene: 10. CDR3 sequence: CASSRLGQGTNGYTF. The CDR3 DNA follows: TGTGCCAGCAGCCGCCTGGGACAGGGGACGAATGGCTACACCTTC.

In the case of this clonotype: Possible read error: a much larger clone is one base away. V and J are TRBV12-3 or TRBV12-4 and TRBJ1-5, with D perhaps matching TRBD1 (6 bases). V lost 6 bases and J 0 bases, leaving 12 bases between the germline ends. This CDR3 is 15 amino acids long. In DNA form, the CDR3 reads TGTGCCAGCAGCCGACGACAGGCTAGCAATCAGCCCCAGCATTTT. Protein sequence: CASSRRQASNQPQHF.

This clonotype appeared many times. The rearrangement uses TRBV11-3 and TRBJ2-1; D is possibly TRBD1 or TRBD2 (6 bases each). Per the germline V gene, CDR1 is SGHNT and CDR2 is YENEEA. V lost 1 base, J lost 7 bases, and 11 bases lay in between. CDR3 length: 14 amino acids. For the CDR3, the DNA is TGTGCCAGCAGCTTAGGGGGGGCAGCAAATGAGCAGTTCTTC. Translating gives CASSLGGAANEQFF.

This clonotype was found a few times. The V call is TRBV5-1, the J call TRBJ2-7; perhaps TRBD1 as D (7 bases). With 4 bases removed from V and 2 bases from J, the gap between germline ends came to 13 bases. Germline V gene data show CDR1 as SGHRS and CDR2 as YFSETQ. CDR3 size: 14 residues. The CDR3 here is CASSPGDSAYEQYF. The CDR3 nucleotides read TGCGCCAGCAGCCCGGGGGACAGTGCCTACGAGCAGTACTTC.

This clonotype has just a few counts. This rearrangement joins TRBV7-6 to TRBJ1-5; 9 bases match TRBD1. CDR1 is SGHVS and CDR2 is FNYEAQ in the germline V gene. This CDR3 comprises 13 residues. Trimming removed 3 bases from V and 7 bases from J; junction bases left unmatched: 1. The CDR3 bases are TGTGCCAGCAGCTTGACAGGGGGACAGCCCCAGCATTTT. As protein: CASSLTGGQPQHF. The complete variable domain, with remaining parts taken from reference TRBV7-6 and TRBJ1-5, reads GAGVSQSPRYKVTKRGQDVALRCDPISGHVSLYWYRQALGQGPEFLTYFNYEAQQDKSGLPNDRFSAERPEGSISTLTIQRTEQRDSAMYRCASSLTGGQPQHFGDGTRLSIL.

This clonotype was counted between two and nine times. The CDR3 loop is CASSPGTSGYTDTQYF. The CDR3 DNA reads as TGTGCCAGCAGCCCCGGGACTAGCGGCTACACAGATACGCAGTATTTT. This chain links TRBV9 with TRBJ2-3; 11 bases line up with TRBD2. V lost 4 bases, J lost 2 bases, and 6 bases stayed unmatched. The V gene's germline CDR1 is SGDLS and CDR2 YYNGEE. This CDR3 region has 16 residues. Filled out from reference TRBV9 and TRBJ2-3, the complete variable domain reads DSGVTQTPKHLITATGQRVTLRCSPRSGDLSVYWYQQSLDQGLQFLIQYYNGEERAKGNILERFSAQQFPDLHSELNLSSLELGDSALYFCASSPGTSGYTDTQYFGPGTRLTVL.

This clonotype was seen a handful of times. The rearrangement uses TRBV11-2 and TRBJ1-1, with D maybe TRBD1 (6 bases). V lost 5 bases, J lost 8 bases, and 12 bases lay in between. The CDR3 covers 12 residues. Germline assignment: CDR1 SGHAT and CDR2 FQNNGV. The CDR3 protein is CASSLVRGEAFF. The DNA of the CDR3 is TGTGCCAGCAGCCTTGTCAGGGGCGAAGCTTTCTTT.

The CDR3 loop reads CASSQAETSAYNEQFF. CDR3 DNA sequence: TGCGCCAGCAGCCAAGCTGAGACTAGCGCTTACAATGAGCAGTTCTTC. This chain links TRBV4-1 with TRBJ2-1; 8 bases agree with TRBD2. Germline V lookup: CDR1 MGHRA, CDR2 YSYEKL. The CDR3 totals 16 residues. J gave up 4 bases and V 1 base, and 6 bases lay outside the gene matches.

This clonotype has more than one count but fewer than ten. This rearrangement joins TRBV7-9 to TRBJ2-3; D not certain. Deletions cut 5 bases from V and 13 bases from J, with 16 bases between. The CDR3 spans 12 residues. Germline lookup yields CDR1 SEHNR and CDR2 FQNEAQ (reference sequence). The CDR3 sequence: CASSRGLGEEYF. CDR3 coding DNA: TGTGCCAGCAGCCGAGGCCTGGGTGAGGAGTATTTT.

This clonotype occurred a few times. The V and J genes are TRBV12-3 or TRBV12-4 and TRBJ1-2; 7 bases match TRBD1. J lost 6 bases, V lost 6 bases, and 7 bases had no gene match. This CDR3 has 13 amino acids. CDR3: CASSRQGNHGYTF. The CDR3 nucleotides read TGTGCCAGCAGCCGACAGGGTAATCATGGCTACACCTTC.

This clonotype has a count of ten or more. V and J are TRBV11-3 and TRBJ2-5; the D gene could be TRBD1 or TRBD2 (5 bases each). This CDR3 comprises 13 residues. Trimming took 0 bases from V and 4 from J, leaving 6 bases between them. Germline V gene data show CDR1 as SGHNT and CDR2 as YENEEA. DNA of the CDR3: TGTGCCAGCAGCTTAGATGGGGGAGAGACCCAGTACTTC. As protein: CASSLDGGETQYF. The variable domain in full, with the rest retrieved from reference TRBV11-3 and TRBJ2-5, is EAGVVQSPRYKIIEKKQPVAFWCNPISGHNTLYWYLQNLGQGPELLIRYENEEAVDDSQLPKDRFSAERLKGVDSTLKIQPAELGDSAVYLCASSLDGGETQYFGPGTRLLVL.

The rearrangement uses TRBV2 and TRBJ2-7; either TRBD1 or TRBD2 may fit D (5 bases each). The V end was cut by 3 bases, the J end by 2 bases, with 11 bases between. The CDR3 has 14 residues. The germline V gene has CDR1 SNHLY and CDR2 FYNNEI. The CDR3 sequence: CASSDGTLPYEQYF. The CDR3 DNA reads as TGTGCCAGCAGTGACGGGACGCTTCCCTACGAGCAGTACTTC.

A few counts support this clonotype. The chain combines TRBV18 with TRBJ1-1; the match to TRBD1 covers 9 bases. The V gene end was trimmed by 3 bases and the J gene end by 8 bases; junction bases not matched to a gene: 7. Germline-derived CDR1 and CDR2 are KGHSH and LQKENI. The CDR3 extends over 14 amino acids. CDR3 sequence reads: CASSPRDREREAFF. The CDR3 DNA follows: TGTGCCAGCTCACCCCGGGACAGGGAGCGCGAAGCTTTCTTT.

This clonotype was seen more than once but under ten times. The chain recombines TRBV15 with TRBJ2-7; D possibly corresponds to TRBD2 (5 bases). Germline V gene sequence: CDR1 LNHNV, CDR2 YYDKDF (reference sequence). V lost 1 base, J lost 7 bases, and 17 bases lay in between. The CDR3 has 15 amino acids. The CDR3 nucleotides are TGTGCCACCAGCAGAGCGAAACTGAGGGATGTGGAGCAGTACTTC. Its translation: CATSRAKLRDVEQYF. The full variable domain, its missing parts supplied by reference TRBV15 and TRBJ2-7, is DAMVIQNPRYQVTQFGKPVTLSCSQTLNHNVMYWYQQKSSQAPKLLFHYYDKDFNNEADTPDNFQSRRPNTSFCFLDIRSPGLGDTAMYLCATSRAKLRDVEQYFGPGTRLTVT.

CDR3 bases: TGCGCCAGCAGCTTCTTGGGAGTAGCGGGAGGAACGAACACCGGGGAGCTGTTTTTT. Amino acids: CASSFLGVAGGTNTGELFF. V gene TRBV5-1 combines with J gene TRBJ2-2; 10 nucleotides align to TRBD2. The CDR3 loop spans 19 amino acids. Germline values: CDR1 SGHRS, CDR2 YFSETQ. After removal of 2 bases from V and 0 bases from J, the junction contained 10 bases not matched to a gene.

The chain uses TRBV12-3 or TRBV12-4 and TRBJ2-7, with 7 bases that match TRBD2. The V and J ends lost 6 bases and 3 bases, in that order; junction bases with no gene match: 11. This CDR3 region has 15 residues. The DNA of the CDR3 is TGTGCCAGCAGCTCCCCGGGAGGTCAGAGCTACGAGCAGTACTTC. It yields the protein CASSSPGGQSYEQYF.

This clonotype was counted a few times. This sequence joins TRBV4-1 and TRBJ2-3, with D possibly being TRBD1 (6 bases). The CDR3 is 14 amino acids. Trimming left V 4 bases short and J 2 bases short, with 10 bases between. Per the germline V gene, CDR1 is MGHRA and CDR2 is YSYEKL. CDR3: CASSPDRFTDTQYF. The CDR3 DNA reads as TGCGCCAGCAGCCCCGACAGGTTCACAGATACGCAGTATTTT.

As regards this clonotype: Being one base from a much bigger clone, this may be a read error. J is TRBJ2-5 and V is TRBV6-1; no firm D call. Trimming removed 4 bases from V and 8 bases from J, with 14 bases in between. The germline CDR1 and CDR2 sequences are MNHNS and SASEGT. This CDR3 has 13 amino acids. CDR3 DNA: TGTGCCAGCAGTGTTACTCATGGGGATACCCAGTACTTC. Its translation: CASSVTHGDTQYF.